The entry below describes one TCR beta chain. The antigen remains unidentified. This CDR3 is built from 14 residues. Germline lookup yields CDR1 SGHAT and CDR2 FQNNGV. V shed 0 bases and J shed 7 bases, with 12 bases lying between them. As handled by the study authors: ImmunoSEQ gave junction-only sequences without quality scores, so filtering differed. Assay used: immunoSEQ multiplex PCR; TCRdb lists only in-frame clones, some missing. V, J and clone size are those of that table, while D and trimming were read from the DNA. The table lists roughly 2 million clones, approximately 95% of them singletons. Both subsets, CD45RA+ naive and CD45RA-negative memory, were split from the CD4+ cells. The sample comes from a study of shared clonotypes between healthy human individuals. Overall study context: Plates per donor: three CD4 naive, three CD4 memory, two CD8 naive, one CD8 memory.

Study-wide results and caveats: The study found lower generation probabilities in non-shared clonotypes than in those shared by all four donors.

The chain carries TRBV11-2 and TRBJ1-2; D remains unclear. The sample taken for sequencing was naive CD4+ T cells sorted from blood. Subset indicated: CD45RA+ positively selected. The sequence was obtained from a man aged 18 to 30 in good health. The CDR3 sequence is CASSLEGTPTGYTF. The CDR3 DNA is TGTGCCAGCAGCTTAGAAGGCACCCCCACTGGCTACACCTTC.